The clone carrying this T cell receptor (beta chain) was observed many times. The sample comes from a study of T cells in Graves' hyperthyroidism and ophthalmopathy. Study-wide context: Peripheral blood was taken when the disease was first diagnosed, before any treatment began.

Diagnoses rested on clinical symptoms, serum thyroxine and TRAb, thyroid ultrasound and orbital computed tomography. What was amplified from RNA transcripts were TCR beta CDR3 regions. The primer set for the first-round RT-PCR of the TCR CDR3 was HTBI. MiXCR, applied by TCRdb to the multiplex PCR reads, yields one record per CDR3 protein. The sample has about 690,000 distinct CDR3 sequences; about 18% are singletons. Trimming shortened V by 1 base and J by 1 base, and 13 bases separated the two germline ends. Per germline, CDR1 LGHNA and CDR2 YNFKEQ. The CDR3 is 16 residues long. This sequence was found in a man over 45 with Graves' hyperthyroidism. The gene calls are TRBV4-2 and TRBJ2-5; tentative D call: TRBD1 (6 bases). Material: blood. This CDR3 reads CASSQGPQGPQETQYF. CDR3 sequence (DNA): TGTGCCAGCAGCCAAGGTCCACAGGGCCCCCAAGAGACCCAGTACTTC.